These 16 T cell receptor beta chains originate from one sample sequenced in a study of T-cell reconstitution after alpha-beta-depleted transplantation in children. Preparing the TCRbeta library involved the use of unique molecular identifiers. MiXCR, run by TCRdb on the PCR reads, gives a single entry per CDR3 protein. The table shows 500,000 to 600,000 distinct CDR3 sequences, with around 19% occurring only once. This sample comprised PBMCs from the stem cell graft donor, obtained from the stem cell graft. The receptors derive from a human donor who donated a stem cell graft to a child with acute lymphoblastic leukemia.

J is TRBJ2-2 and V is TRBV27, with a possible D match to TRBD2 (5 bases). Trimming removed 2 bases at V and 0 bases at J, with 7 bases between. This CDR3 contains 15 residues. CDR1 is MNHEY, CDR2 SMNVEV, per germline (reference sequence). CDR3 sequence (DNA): TGTGCCAGCAGTTTAGGAGGTCCGAACACCGGGGAGCTGTTTTTT. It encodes CASSLGGPNTGELFF.

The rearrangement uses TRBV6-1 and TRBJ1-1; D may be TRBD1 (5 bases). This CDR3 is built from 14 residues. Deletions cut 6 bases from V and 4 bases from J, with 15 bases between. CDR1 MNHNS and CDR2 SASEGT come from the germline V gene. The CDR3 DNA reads TGTGCCAGCAGGAAGAAAGGGGTTGGCACTGAAGCTTTCTTT. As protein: CASRKKGVGTEAFF.

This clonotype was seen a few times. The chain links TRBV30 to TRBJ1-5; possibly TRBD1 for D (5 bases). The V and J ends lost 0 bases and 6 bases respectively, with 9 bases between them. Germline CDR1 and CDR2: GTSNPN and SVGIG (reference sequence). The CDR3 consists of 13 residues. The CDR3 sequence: CAWSVTARQPQHF. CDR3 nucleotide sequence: TGTGCCTGGAGTGTGACAGCTCGTCAGCCCCAGCATTTT.

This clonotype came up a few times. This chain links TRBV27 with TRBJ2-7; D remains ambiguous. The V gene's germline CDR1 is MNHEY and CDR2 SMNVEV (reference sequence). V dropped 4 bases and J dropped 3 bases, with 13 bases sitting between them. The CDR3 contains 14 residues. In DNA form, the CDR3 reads TGTGCCAGCAGTTCCTATACCGTTAACTACGAGCAGTACTTC. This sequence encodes CASSSYTVNYEQYF.

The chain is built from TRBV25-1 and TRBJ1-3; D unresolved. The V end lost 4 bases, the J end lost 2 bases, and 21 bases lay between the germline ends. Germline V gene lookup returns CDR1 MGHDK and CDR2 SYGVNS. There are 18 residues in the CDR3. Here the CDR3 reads CASSATLERRYPGNTIYF. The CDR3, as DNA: TGTGCCAGCAGTGCCACCCTTGAGAGACGGTATCCTGGAAACACCATATATTTT.

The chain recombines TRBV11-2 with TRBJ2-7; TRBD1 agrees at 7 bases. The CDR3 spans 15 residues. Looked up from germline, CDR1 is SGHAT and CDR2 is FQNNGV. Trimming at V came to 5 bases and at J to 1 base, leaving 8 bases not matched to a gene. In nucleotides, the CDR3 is TGTGCCAGCAGCCCGAGGGGGCATCCTTCCTACGAGCAGTACTTC. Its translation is CASSPRGHPSYEQYF. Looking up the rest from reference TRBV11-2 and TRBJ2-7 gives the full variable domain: EAGVAQSPRYKIIEKRQSVAFWCNPISGHATLYWYQQILGQGPKLLIQFQNNGVVDDSQLPKDRFSAERLKGVDSTLKIQPAKLEDSAVYLCASSPRGHPSYEQYFGPGTRLTVT.

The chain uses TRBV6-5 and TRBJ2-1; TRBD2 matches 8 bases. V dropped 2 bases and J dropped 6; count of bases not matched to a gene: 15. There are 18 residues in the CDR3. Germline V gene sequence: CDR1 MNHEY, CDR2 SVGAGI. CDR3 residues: CASSYQSGGPLLGNEQFF. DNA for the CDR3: TGTGCCAGCAGTTACCAGTCGGGAGGGCCTCTGCTAGGCAATGAGCAGTTCTTC.

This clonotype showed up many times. CDR3 coding DNA: TGTGCCAGCAGCCAGCCAACCGTAAGGGCATACAATGAGCAGTTCTTC. This translates into CASSQPTVRAYNEQFF. The chain employs TRBV4-2 and TRBJ2-1; D is undetermined. The V and J ends lost 3 bases and 4 bases respectively, with 16 bases between them. The CDR3 extends over 16 amino acids. Germline CDR1 reads LGHNA; CDR2 reads YNFKEQ.

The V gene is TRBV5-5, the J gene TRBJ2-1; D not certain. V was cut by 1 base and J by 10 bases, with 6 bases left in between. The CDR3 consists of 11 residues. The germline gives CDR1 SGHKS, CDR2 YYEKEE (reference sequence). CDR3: CASSLLWEQFF. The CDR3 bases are TGTGCCAGCAGCTTGCTGTGGGAGCAGTTCTTC.

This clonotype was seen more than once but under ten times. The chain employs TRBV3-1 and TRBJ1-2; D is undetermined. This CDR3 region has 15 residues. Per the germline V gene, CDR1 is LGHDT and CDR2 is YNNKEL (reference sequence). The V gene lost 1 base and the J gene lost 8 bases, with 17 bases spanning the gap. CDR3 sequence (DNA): TGTGCCAGCAGCCAAGGTAGCACGGCTTTGCGCGGCTACACCTTC. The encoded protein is CASSQGSTALRGYTF.

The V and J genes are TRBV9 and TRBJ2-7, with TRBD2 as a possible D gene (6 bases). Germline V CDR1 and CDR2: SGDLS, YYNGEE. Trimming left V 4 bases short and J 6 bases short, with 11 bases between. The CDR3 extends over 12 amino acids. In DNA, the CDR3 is TGTGCCAGCAGCCCCTGGGGAGGCGAGCAGTACTTC. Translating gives CASSPWGGEQYF.

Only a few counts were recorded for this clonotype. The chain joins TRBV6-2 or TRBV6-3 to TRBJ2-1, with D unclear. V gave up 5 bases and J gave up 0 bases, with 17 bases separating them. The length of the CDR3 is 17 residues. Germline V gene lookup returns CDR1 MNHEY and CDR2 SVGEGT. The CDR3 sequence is CASSPVPIVGSYNEQFF. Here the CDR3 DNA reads TGTGCCAGCAGTCCGGTCCCCATAGTGGGCTCCTACAATGAGCAGTTCTTC.

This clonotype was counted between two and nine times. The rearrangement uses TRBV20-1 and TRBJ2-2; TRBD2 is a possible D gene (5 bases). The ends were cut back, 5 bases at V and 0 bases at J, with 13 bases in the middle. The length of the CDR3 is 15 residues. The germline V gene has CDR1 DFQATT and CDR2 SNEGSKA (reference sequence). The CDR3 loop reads CSARAADANTGELFF. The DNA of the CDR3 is TGCAGTGCTCGAGCGGCAGACGCGAACACCGGGGAGCTGTTTTTT.

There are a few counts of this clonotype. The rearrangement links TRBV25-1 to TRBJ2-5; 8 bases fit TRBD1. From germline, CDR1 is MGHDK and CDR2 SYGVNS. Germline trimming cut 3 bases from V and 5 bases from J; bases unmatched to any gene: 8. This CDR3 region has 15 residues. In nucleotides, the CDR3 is TGTGCCAGCAGTGAGTGGGACCGGACAGGGGAGACCCAGTACTTC. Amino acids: CASSEWDRTGETQYF.

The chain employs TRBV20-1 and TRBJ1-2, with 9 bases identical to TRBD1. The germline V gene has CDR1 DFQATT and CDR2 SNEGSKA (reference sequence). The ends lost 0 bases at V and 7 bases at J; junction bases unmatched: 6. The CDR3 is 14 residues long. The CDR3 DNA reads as TGCAGTGCTAGAGATCCGGGACAGGGCGTTGGCTACACCTTC. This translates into CSARDPGQGVGYTF.

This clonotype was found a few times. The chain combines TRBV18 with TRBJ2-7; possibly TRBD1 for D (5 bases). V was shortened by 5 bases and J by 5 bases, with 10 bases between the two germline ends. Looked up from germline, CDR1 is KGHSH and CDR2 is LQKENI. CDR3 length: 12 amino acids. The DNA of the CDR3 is TGTGCCAGCTCATGGGGCTTCCACGAGCAGTACTTC. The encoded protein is CASSWGFHEQYF.